This TCR beta chain originates from a study of T cells after yellow fever vaccination (dated 2019 in TCRdb). Background on the whole study: The SMART-Seq v4 Ultra Low Input RNA kit was used to prepare libraries from fractions with low cell numbers. Blood samples were taken at several timepoints before and after primary and secondary immunization, and bulk PBMC replicates and cell subsets were isolated. To follow T-cell clones before and after primary and booster YFV17D yellow fever vaccination, bulk TCR alpha and beta repertoires were sequenced over time. Two healthy male donors, one aged 18 to 30 and one aged 30 to 40 years, made up the cohort. The paper as a whole reports these results and caveats: Computational filtering was required because FACS-sorted repertoires could contain abundant contaminating clonotypes from the bulk population. The secondary T-cell response was found to be weaker but faster than the primary response, with a peak reached on day 5 rather than on day 15. After the booster, most of the clones that had expanded following primary vaccination were detected again (roughly 96% of CD4 and around 90% of CD8), which suggests that memory was broadly maintained. Because the study included only a couple of donors, the extent to which the findings can be generalized is limited. A small fraction of clonotypes appeared in both the CD4 and CD8 compartments, likely as a result of convergent recombination.

A note on this clonotype: Its antigen specificity is not known. Per-nucleotide qualities are absent, and no much larger clonotype sits a single base away.

TCR cDNA was synthesized by 5'RACE template switching, through which a universal primer site and unique molecular identifiers were introduced. Priming of cDNA synthesis was performed from both the TCR alpha and TCR beta constant segments. Library amplification involved two PCR steps, and the second step added sample barcodes and sequencing adapters. Sequencing of libraries was done on Illumina HiSeq 2500 (2x100 bp) or NovaSeq (2x150 bp). On the study's bioinformatics: MIGEC handled demultiplexing of reads and collapsing into UMI consensus sequences, while MiXCR performed V(D)J alignment. Vaccine-responding clonotypes were identified with edgeR using replicate PBMC samples, with FDR below 0.01 and a log2 fold change above 5 up to day 15 being required. CD4 or CD8 identity was assigned to each bulk clonotype according to whether the clonotype was present at higher abundance in the sequenced CD4 repertoire or the sequenced CD8 repertoire. TCRdb trimmed the raw reads at Q25, called clones with MiXCR and kept productive beta chains. Merged by CDR3 protein, the rows form single entries marked with the most common genes and DNA. The authors' filters were not applied to this entry. The sample records around 300,000 distinct CDR3 sequences, roughly 13% of which are singletons. The ten top clones hold about 0.51% of the sample.

V and J lose 3 bases and 4 bases, and a span of 7 bases separates them. Sequences KGHSH (CDR1) and LQKENI (CDR2) are obtained from the germline V gene. The CDR3 starts with the cysteine, ends with the phenylalanine, and has 13 residues. The sequence is cut down to CDR3 DNA, 39 bases in frame from base 1. In light of the paper, this sample's treatment or condition label describes: live attenuated yellow fever vaccine strain. A standard Ficoll-Paque protocol was used to isolate PBMCs from peripheral blood. Dynabeads CD4 and CD8 positive selection kits were used to isolate CD4 and CD8 T-cell fractions. RNA was extracted with TriZol from bulk PBMCs, CD4 and CD8 fractions, and dextramer-positive and dextramer-negative fractions.

The source material was CD4+ T cells sorted from PBMCs, sampled 45 days after the yellow fever booster vaccination. This TCR was recovered from a man under 40 who received the YFV17D yellow fever vaccine. This chain is built from TRBV18 and TRBJ2-1, with the D gene not clear enough to name. The nucleotides read TGTGCCAGCTCACCGGTCACGTACAATGAGCAGTTCTTC. It is translated as CASSPVTYNEQFF.